This is a list of T cell receptor beta chains from one sample in a study of blood T cell repertoires in COVID-19. Clones were read by immunoSEQ multiplex PCR, and TCRdb kept only the in-frame ones, dropping some. The data contain 90,000 to 120,000 clones, around 90% of them singletons. The sample consisted of peripheral blood. These receptors all stem from a woman in her thirties with acute or convalescent COVID-19. Each CDR3 is given with its conserved first and last residue. The order of the fields is CDR3 DNA, CDR3 protein, clone size, D gene, J gene, V gene. A D gene is named only where the DNA matches it firmly. Where a row states a size, it is once, few, many or the class of an expanded clone; other rows omit it.

cdr3_nt: TGTGCCAGCAGTCCTTTGGCAGGCCCGACAGATACGCAGTATTTT
cdr3_aa: CASSPLAGPTDTQYF
clone_size: -
d_call: -
j_call: TRBJ2-3
v_call: TRBV6-5

cdr3_nt: TGTGCCAGCAGTCCGCCGGGACAGGGTCCTCAGCCCCAGCATTTT
cdr3_aa: CASSPPGQGPQPQHF
clone_size: -
d_call: TRBD1
j_call: TRBJ1-5
v_call: TRBV28

cdr3_nt: TGTGCCAGCAGCTTAGGTAGCGGGGGCCTTGGCAATGAGCAGTTCTTC
cdr3_aa: CASSLGSGGLGNEQFF
clone_size: -
d_call: TRBD2
j_call: TRBJ2-1
v_call: TRBV7-2

cdr3_nt: TGTGCCAGTAAAACCAGACAGGCAACTAATGAAAAACTGTTTTTT
cdr3_aa: CASKTRQATNEKLFF
clone_size: once
d_call: -
j_call: TRBJ1-4
v_call: TRBV19

cdr3_nt: TGCGCCAGCAGCCGGACGCCACCCGGAGTCGGGGGGCCTGCGGGAGATACGCAGTATTTT
cdr3_aa: CASSRTPPGVGGPAGDTQYF
clone_size: -
d_call: -
j_call: TRBJ2-3
v_call: TRBV4-1

cdr3_nt: TGTGCCAGCAGCCGGACTAGCGGGACCAACAATGAGCAGTTCTTC
cdr3_aa: CASSRTSGTNNEQFF
clone_size: -
d_call: TRBD2
j_call: TRBJ2-1
v_call: TRBV6-4

cdr3_nt: TGCGCCAGCAGCCAAACCTATCTCGTTTCTCCAACTAATGAAAAACTGTTTTTT
cdr3_aa: CASSQTYLVSPTNEKLFF
clone_size: -
d_call: -
j_call: TRBJ1-4
v_call: TRBV4-1

cdr3_nt: TGTGCCAGCAGCCGCGGGGGGGCGGAGAGTATCTACAATGAGCAGTTCTTC
cdr3_aa: CASSRGGAESIYNEQFF
clone_size: -
d_call: TRBD2
j_call: TRBJ2-1
v_call: TRBV6-2/TRBV6-3

cdr3_nt: TGTGCCAGCAGTCGAAACCCACTAGCGGGTGAATCCTACGAGCAGTACTTC
cdr3_aa: CASSRNPLAGESYEQYF
clone_size: -
d_call: TRBD2
j_call: TRBJ2-7
v_call: TRBV25-1

cdr3_nt: TGTGCCAGCAGCTTGGGAGGGATTAATGAAAAACTGTTTTTT
cdr3_aa: CASSLGGINEKLFF
clone_size: once
d_call: -
j_call: TRBJ1-4
v_call: TRBV5-5

cdr3_nt: TGTGCCAGCAGCCAAGACCGGGGGGCGCGAACCGGGGAGCTGTTTTTT
cdr3_aa: CASSQDRGARTGELFF
clone_size: -
d_call: -
j_call: TRBJ2-2
v_call: TRBV3-1/TRBV3-2

cdr3_nt: TGCAGCGTTAGCGATTTCAGGGTATCCCCCTACGAGCAGTACTTC
cdr3_aa: CSVSDFRVSPYEQYF
clone_size: -
d_call: -
j_call: TRBJ2-7
v_call: TRBV29-1

cdr3_nt: TGTGCCAGCAGCCAAGCGGGGGGCTCCTACGAGCAGTACTTC
cdr3_aa: CASSQAGGSYEQYF
clone_size: few
d_call: TRBD2
j_call: TRBJ2-7
v_call: TRBV3-1/TRBV3-2